The rows below give T cell receptor beta chains drawn from one sample of a study of cytomegalovirus exposure and HLA in healthy donors. Libraries were prepared by immunoSEQ multiplex PCR; TCRdb keeps only in-frame clonotypes and omits some of them. This sample has roughly 200,000 clones; about 86% occur once, and the top ten carry about 3%. Sequencing was performed on PBMCs. The source is a young woman in good health and CMV-seropositive. The CDR3 runs from the conserved cysteine through the conserved F or W. Fields, in order: CDR3 protein, CDR3 DNA, D gene, V gene, J gene, clone size. A D gene is named only where the DNA matches it firmly. Only some rows state a clone size, as once, few, many or a class for expanded clones.

CDR3: CASSRQASYEQYF
DNA: TGTGCCAGCAGTCGGCAGGCCTCCTACGAGCAGTACTTC
D: NA
V: TRBV2
J: TRBJ2-7
size: few

CDR3: CASSFGRGYEQFF
DNA: TGTGCCAGCAGCTTTGGCAGGGGCTACGAGCAGTTCTTC
D: NA
V: TRBV7-2
J: TRBJ2-1
size: once

CDR3: CASSYREQEYGYTF
DNA: TGTGCCAGCAGCTACCGAGAACAGGAGTATGGCTACACCTTC
D: NA
V: TRBV5-4
J: TRBJ1-2
size: NA

CDR3: CATKRFGNTGELFF
DNA: TGTGCCACTAAACGATTTGGGAACACCGGGGAGCTGTTTTTT
D: NA
V: TRBV6-5
J: TRBJ2-2
size: NA

CDR3: CASSLWEGTYEQYF
DNA: TGTGCCAGCAGCTTGTGGGAGGGTACCTACGAGCAGTACTTC
D: TRBD2
V: TRBV5-6
J: TRBJ2-7
size: NA

CDR3: CASSPTGTTTNTEAFF
DNA: TGTGCCAGCAGCCCAACCGGGACAACGACGAACACTGAAGCTTTCTTT
D: NA
V: TRBV7-3
J: TRBJ1-1
size: NA

CDR3: CASSQGAGAGNTIYF
DNA: TGCGCCAGCAGCCAAGGGGCAGGGGCTGGAAACACCATATATTTT
D: NA
V: TRBV4-3
J: TRBJ1-3
size: NA

CDR3: CASSLGTSGVAYEQYF
DNA: TGTGCCAGCTCGCTCGGGACTAGCGGGGTTGCCTACGAGCAGTACTTC
D: TRBD2
V: TRBV18
J: TRBJ2-7
size: NA

CDR3: CASSVRGTHTGELFF
DNA: TGTGCCAGCAGTGTCAGAGGGACTCACACCGGGGAGCTGTTTTTT
D: NA
V: TRBV6-1
J: TRBJ2-2
size: NA

CDR3: CASSIEGGTGYTF
DNA: TGTGCCAGTAGTATAGAAGGAGGGACCGGCTACACCTTC
D: NA
V: TRBV19
J: TRBJ1-2
size: NA

CDR3: CASSQSRDRVVYGYTF
DNA: TGCGCCAGCAGCCAAAGCCGGGACAGGGTAGTCTATGGCTACACCTTC
D: TRBD1
V: TRBV4-3
J: TRBJ1-2
size: NA

CDR3: CASSPPQGLYEQYF
DNA: TGTGCCAGCAGCCCCCCTCAGGGCCTCTACGAGCAGTACTTC
D: NA
V: TRBV5-6
J: TRBJ2-7
size: NA

CDR3: CASRKNRGRSDEKLFF
DNA: TGTGCCAGTAGGAAAAACAGGGGTAGGTCGGATGAAAAACTGTTTTTT
D: TRBD1
V: TRBV19
J: TRBJ1-4
size: NA

CDR3: CASKEEAVWRDFEVMNTEAFF
DNA: TGTGCCAGCAAGGAAGAAGCAGTTTGGAGGGATTTCGAAGTGATGAACACTGAAGCTTTCTTT
D: NA
V: TRBV7-6
J: TRBJ1-1
size: NA

CDR3: CSARSGDRAFF
DNA: TGCAGTGCTAGATCGGGGGATCGGGCTTTCTTT
D: NA
V: TRBV20-1
J: TRBJ1-1
size: NA

CDR3: CASFEGGEAGNTIYF
DNA: TGTGCCAGCTTCGAGGGGGGGGAAGCGGGAAACACCATATATTTT
D: NA
V: TRBV6-6
J: TRBJ1-3
size: NA

CDR3: CARSSPGLADYEQYF
DNA: TGTGCCAGAAGCTCACCGGGACTAGCGGACTACGAGCAGTACTTC
D: TRBD2
V: TRBV5-3
J: TRBJ2-7
size: NA

CDR3: CASSGGDRDEQYF
DNA: TGCGCCAGCAGCGGGGGAGACAGGGACGAGCAGTACTTC
D: TRBD1
V: TRBV5-1
J: TRBJ2-7
size: NA

CDR3: CASSRVGGSFGEQYF
DNA: TGTGCCAGCAGCCGCGTCGGGGGTTCTTTCGGCGAGCAGTACTTC
D: NA
V: TRBV6-5
J: TRBJ2-7
size: NA

CDR3: CASSQSGGTVRYGYTF
DNA: TGCGCCAGCAGCCAGTCGGGGGGGACAGTCCGCTATGGCTACACCTTC
D: TRBD1
V: TRBV4-1
J: TRBJ1-2
size: NA

CDR3: CASGNPGVTEAFF
DNA: TGTGCCAGCGGAAACCCCGGGGTGACTGAAGCTTTCTTT
D: NA
V: TRBV5-5
J: TRBJ1-1
size: NA

CDR3: CASSVGSSGGSGELFF
DNA: TGTGCCAGCAGCGTAGGTTCTAGCGGGGGCAGCGGGGAGCTGTTTTTT
D: TRBD2
V: TRBV9
J: TRBJ2-2
size: few

CDR3: CASSYSSSGANVLTF
DNA: TGTGCCAGCAGTTACTCGAGCTCTGGGGCCAACGTCCTGACTTTC
D: NA
V: TRBV6-6
J: TRBJ2-6
size: many

CDR3: CASSLGSITEAFF
DNA: TGTGCCAGCAGCTTAGGTTCTATTACTGAAGCTTTCTTT
D: NA
V: TRBV7-2
J: TRBJ1-1
size: NA

CDR3: CASSLGQVGGYTF
DNA: TGTGCCAGCAGTCTTGGACAGGTTGGGGGCTACACCTTC
D: TRBD1
V: TRBV6-5
J: TRBJ1-2
size: many

CDR3: CSVERQGGGYTF
DNA: TGCAGCGTTGAACGCCAGGGAGGCGGCTACACCTTC
D: NA
V: TRBV29-1
J: TRBJ1-2
size: NA

CDR3: CASSSGTGLDTEAFF
DNA: TGTGCCAGCAGCTCGGGGACAGGGCTGGACACTGAAGCTTTCTTT
D: TRBD1
V: TRBV5-8
J: TRBJ1-1
size: few

CDR3: CASSVVGSGRGTDTQYF
DNA: TGTGCCAGCAGCGTAGTGGGAAGCGGAAGGGGCACAGATACGCAGTATTTT
D: NA
V: TRBV9
J: TRBJ2-3
size: NA

CDR3: CASSDGQGAYEQYF
DNA: TGTGCCAGCAGTGATGGACAGGGGGCCTACGAGCAGTACTTC
D: TRBD1
V: TRBV2
J: TRBJ2-7
size: once

CDR3: CASSGGGFADTQYF
DNA: TGTGCCAGCAGCGGGGGGGGTTTCGCAGATACGCAGTATTTT
D: TRBD2
V: TRBV6-6
J: TRBJ2-3
size: NA

CDR3: CASSEAGSGYGYTF
DNA: TGTGCCAGCAGTGAAGCCGGGTCGGGCTATGGCTACACCTTC
D: NA
V: TRBV2
J: TRBJ1-2
size: few

CDR3: CASSLKAGVNEQFF
DNA: TGCGCCAGCAGCTTGAAGGCAGGGGTCAATGAGCAGTTCTTC
D: NA
V: TRBV5-1
J: TRBJ2-1
size: NA

CDR3: CASSEPDRGRRGYTF
DNA: TGTGCCAGCAGTGAACCCGACAGGGGAAGGCGAGGCTACACCTTC
D: TRBD1
V: TRBV6-1
J: TRBJ1-2
size: few